The 10 T cell receptor beta chains presented below share a single source sample, sequenced in a study of shared clonotypes between healthy human individuals. Sequencing was performed with immunoSEQ multiplex PCR; in TCRdb, only in-frame clones are kept and a portion is missing. Of approximately 980,000 clones listed, 76% are singletons. The sample taken for sequencing was memory CD4+ T cells sorted from blood. Described subset: CD45RA-negative fraction. All receptors derive from a man younger than 35 in good health.

The chain couples TRBV11-2 to TRBJ2-7; 7 bases map to TRBD1. Germline CDR1 reads SGHAT; CDR2 reads FQNNGV. With 4 bases clipped from V and 4 bases from J, the junction kept 7 bases outside the gene matches. This CDR3 has 14 residues. CDR3 residues: CASSSTGTAYEQYF. In DNA, the CDR3 is TGTGCCAGCAGCTCAACCGGGACAGCTTACGAGCAGTACTTC.

This chain joins TRBV19 and TRBJ2-7; D possibly uses TRBD1 or TRBD2 (5 bases each). CDR1 and CDR2 from the germline V gene are LNHDA and SQIVND (reference sequence). Trimming pared 5 bases from V and 3 bases from J, leaving 17 bases between. The CDR3 covers 15 residues. CDR3 sequence (DNA): TGTGCCAGTAGTTCCTTGGGACGGGAACACTACGAGCAGTACTTC. As protein: CASSSLGREHYEQYF.

The sample holds one count of this clone. The chain couples TRBV6-6 to TRBJ1-6; no reliable D call. V shed 10 bases and J shed 8 bases, with 15 bases lying between them. From germline, CDR1 is MNHNY and CDR2 SVGAGI (reference sequence). The CDR3 totals 13 residues. This CDR3 is CATHTLRDSPLHF. Here the CDR3 DNA reads TGTGCCACCCACACGCTTCGGGATTCACCCCTCCACTTT.

This chain uses TRBV28 with TRBJ1-2, with 8 bases that match TRBD1. Germline V gives CDR1 MDHEN, CDR2 SYDVKM. The CDR3 consists of 13 residues. The V and J ends lost 7 bases and 4 bases, in that order; junction bases with no gene match: 5. CDR3 DNA sequence: TGTGCCAGCATCCCAGGGGGCAGCTATGGCTACACCTTC. It codes for CASIPGGSYGYTF.

The CDR3 spells CASSYRTRFYEQYF. As DNA, the CDR3 is TGTGCCAGCAGTTACCGGACTAGGTTCTACGAGCAGTACTTC. The genes are TRBV6-6 and TRBJ2-7; TRBD2 aligns across 7 bases. Trimming removed 2 bases from V and 3 bases from J; junction bases left unmatched: 4. Germline-derived CDR1 and CDR2 are MNHNY and SVGAGI (reference sequence). The CDR3 sequence is 14 residues long.

The rearrangement uses TRBV4-3 and TRBJ2-1; TRBD2 aligns across 8 bases. With V trimmed by 2 bases and J by 0 bases, 3 bases remained unmatched. Germline CDR1 reads LGHNA; CDR2 reads YSLEER. The CDR3 loop spans 16 amino acids. The CDR3 here is CASSQSAGGSYNEQFF. CDR3 DNA sequence: TGCGCCAGCAGCCAATCCGCGGGAGGCTCCTACAATGAGCAGTTCTTC.

The chain uses TRBV6-4 and TRBJ1-2; tentatively, D is TRBD1 (6 bases). The V and J ends lost 5 bases and 2 bases respectively, with 9 bases between them. The germline CDR1 and CDR2 sequences are MRHNA and SNTAGT. The CDR3 spans 13 residues. CDR3 bases: TGTGCCAGCAGTAGGGGGTGGAACTATGGCTACACCTTC. This codes for CASSRGWNYGYTF.

This clone was seen more than once but under ten times. The genes are TRBV19 and TRBJ2-2; D is perhaps TRBD1 or TRBD2 (5 bases each). This CDR3 has 16 amino acids. Germline V gene data show CDR1 as LNHDA and CDR2 as SQIVND (reference sequence). Trimming left V 3 bases short and J 6 bases short, with 17 bases between. The CDR3 coding sequence is TGTGCCAGTAGTATTGACCAGGGACCACGTCCCGGGGAGCTGTTTTTT. Translated, it gives CASSIDQGPRPGELFF.

This clone was seen just once. V is TRBV5-8 and J is TRBJ1-5; D remains ambiguous. The CDR3 has 14 residues. Germline V gives CDR1 SGHTS, CDR2 YDEGEE. The V and J ends lost 1 base and 11 bases respectively, with 16 bases between them. CDR3 coding DNA: TGTGCCAGCAGCTTGACGGCGGCCGTAAGATCCCAGCATTTT. As protein: CASSLTAAVRSQHF. The whole variable domain, remainder taken from reference TRBV5-8 and TRBJ1-5, is EAGVTQSPTHLIKTRGQQATLRCSPISGHTSVYWYQQALGLGLQFLLWYDEGEERNRGNFPPRFSGRQFPNYSSELNVNALELEDSALYLCASSLTAAVRSQHFGDGTRLSIL.

The CDR3 nucleotides read TGCAGCGTTGTCGTGGGTTTTAAGGGCGAGCAGTACTTC. This encodes CSVVVGFKGEQYF. The chain combines TRBV29-1 with TRBJ2-7; D ambiguous. Germline V gene lookup returns CDR1 SQVTM and CDR2 ANQGSEA. The CDR3 is made up of 13 amino acids. The germline V and J ends were trimmed by 4 bases and 6 bases, with 16 bases remaining between them.